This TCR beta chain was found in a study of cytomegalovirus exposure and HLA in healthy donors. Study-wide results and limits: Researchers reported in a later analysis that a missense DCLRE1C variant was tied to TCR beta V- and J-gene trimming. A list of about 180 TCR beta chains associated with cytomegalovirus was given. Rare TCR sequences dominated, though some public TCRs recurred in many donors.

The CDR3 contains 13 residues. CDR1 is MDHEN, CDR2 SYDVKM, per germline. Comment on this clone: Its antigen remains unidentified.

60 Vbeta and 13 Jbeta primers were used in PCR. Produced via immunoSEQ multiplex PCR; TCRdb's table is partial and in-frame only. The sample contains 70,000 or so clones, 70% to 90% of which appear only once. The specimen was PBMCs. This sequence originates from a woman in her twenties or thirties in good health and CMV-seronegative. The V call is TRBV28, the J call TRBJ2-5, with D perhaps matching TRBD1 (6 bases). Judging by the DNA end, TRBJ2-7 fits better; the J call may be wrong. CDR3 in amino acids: CASSLGDIYEQYF. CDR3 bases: TGTGCCAGCAGTTTGGGGGACATCTACGAGCAGTACTTC.